These T cell receptor beta chains were read from a single sample in a study of blood T cell repertoires in COVID-19. Clones were sequenced by immunoSEQ multiplex PCR, and TCRdb holds only the in-frame ones, with some missing. Of 200,000 to 250,000 clones in the sample, about 90% are singletons; the top ten hold 3% to 3.5%. Material for sequencing was peripheral blood. These receptors originate from a man aged 18 to 35 with active or convalescent COVID-19. Both conserved end residues are part of each CDR3. Fields, in order: clone size, D gene, J gene, V gene, CDR3 DNA, CDR3 protein. D genes are given only for firm matches. The size entry is marked missing in some rows and otherwise reads once, few, many or a size class.

NA	TRBD1	TRBJ2-2	TRBV6-4	TGTGCCAGCAGTGAAGGGGGCGCGAACACCGGGGAGCTGTTTTTT	CASSEGGANTGELFF
NA	NA	TRBJ1-1	TRBV6-5	TGTGCCAGCAGCCAGGGTACTAACACTGAAGCTTTCTTT	CASSQGTNTEAFF
NA	TRBD1	TRBJ2-1	TRBV11-2	TGTGCCAGCAGCTTAGGTCAGGGGGCGTATGGCGAGCAGTTCTTC	CASSLGQGAYGEQFF
NA	TRBD2	TRBJ2-3	TRBV27	TGTGCCAGCGGACCAGGGACTAGCGGCACAGATACGCAGTATTTT	CASGPGTSGTDTQYF
NA	NA	TRBJ2-7	TRBV5-1	TGCGCCAGCAGCTTGCGCACGTCAGGATACGAGCAGTACTTC	CASSLRTSGYEQYF
NA	NA	TRBJ1-1	TRBV29-1	TGCAGCATCTCCACGGGAAGCGTCACTGAAGCTTTCTTT	CSISTGSVTEAFF
NA	TRBD2	TRBJ2-1	TRBV11-1	TGTGCCAGCAGCTTACGGGGGGGCAGTGGCAATGAGCAGTTCTTC	CASSLRGGSGNEQFF
NA	TRBD1	TRBJ1-2	TRBV12-3/TRBV12-4	TGTGCCAGCAACAGGGGATTCTATGGCTACACCTTC	CASNRGFYGYTF
few	TRBD2	TRBJ2-1	TRBV19	TGTGCCAGTAACGAGGGAGGGAGTACTTACAATGAGCAGTTCTTC	CASNEGGSTYNEQFF
NA	NA	TRBJ1-6	TRBV4-3	TGCGCCAGCAGCCCGAGGGTTTTCAATTCACCCCTCCACTTT	CASSPRVFNSPLHF
NA	TRBD1	TRBJ1-2	TRBV29-1	TGCAGCGTTGAGAGTATTCGGACAGGGGACTATGGCTACACCTTC	CSVESIRTGDYGYTF
NA	NA	TRBJ2-7	TRBV3-1/TRBV3-2	TGTGCCAGCAGCCAAGCTATTGCCCGACAGGCGCGTTTGTTCGAGCAGTACTTC	CASSQAIARQARLFEQYF
once	TRBD2	TRBJ2-3	TRBV19	TGTGCCAGTAGAAATCGGGGGGGGCCGGGCACAGATACGCAGTATTTT	CASRNRGGPGTDTQYF
NA	TRBD1	TRBJ1-6	TRBV28	TGTGCCAGCACTCCGGGCGGGACAGGGGGGTCACCCCTCCACTTT	CASTPGGTGGSPLHF
NA	NA	TRBJ1-1	TRBV7-2	TGTGCCAGCAGCGGCTGGAGGAGCACTGAAGCTTTCTTT	CASSGWRSTEAFF
NA	TRBD1	TRBJ2-1	TRBV6-2/TRBV6-3	TGTGCCAGCAGTTATCAGGGGGTCTCCTACAATGAGCAGTTCTTC	CASSYQGVSYNEQFF
once	NA	TRBJ2-7	TRBV7-2	TGTGCCAGCAGCCCGAGAGGTGGGGGCGCGTTCTACGAGCAGTACTTC	CASSPRGGGAFYEQYF
few	NA	TRBJ1-2	TRBV27	TGTGCCAGCAGTAAACAAACAGGGTATGGCTACACCTTC	CASSKQTGYGYTF
NA	NA	TRBJ1-4	TRBV11-2	TGTGCCAGCAGCGGTAAAACAGGGACAACTAATGAAAAACTGTTTTTT	CASSGKTGTTNEKLFF
once	NA	TRBJ2-7	TRBV6-6	TGTGCCAGCAGTTACGCGGGCCCGACCTACGAGCAGTACTTC	CASSYAGPTYEQYF
NA	NA	TRBJ2-1	TRBV19	TGTGCCAGTAGTACTGGGAGGTACAATGAGCAGTTCTTC	CASSTGRYNEQFF
NA	TRBD1	TRBJ1-4	TRBV25-1	TGTGCCAGCAGAGGGGACACAGGGGCTTATGAAAAACTGTTTTTT	CASRGDTGAYEKLFF
NA	TRBD1	TRBJ2-1	TRBV27	TGTGCCAGCAGTTTAGGGCAGGGGGTTCTAGACCATGAGCAGTTCTTC	CASSLGQGVLDHEQFF
NA	NA	TRBJ1-1	TRBV11-1	TGTGCCAGCAGACTCAGGGAAAAGGGGAACACTGAAGCTTTCTTT	CASRLREKGNTEAFF
NA	NA	TRBJ2-5	TRBV5-1	TGCGCCAGCAGCTTGGGGAGGGAGCAAGAGACCCAGTACTTC	CASSLGREQETQYF
NA	NA	TRBJ2-7	TRBV19	TGTGCCAGTAGTATCAAGTGGGCTCCCTCCAGGATAAGCTCCTACGAGCAGTACTTC	CASSIKWAPSRISSYEQYF
NA	NA	TRBJ2-5	TRBV29-1	TGCAGCGTTGAGAGCCCAACACTGCGGGAGACCCAGTACTTC	CSVESPTLRETQYF
NA	TRBD1	TRBJ1-1	TRBV7-2	TGTGCCAGCAGCCGCTCGACAGGGGACACTGAAGCTTTCTTT	CASSRSTGDTEAFF
NA	TRBD2	TRBJ2-2	TRBV4-3	TGCGCCAGCAGCCAAGACCCCCTAGGAGCGGGGGCGAACACCGGGGAGCTGTTTTTT	CASSQDPLGAGANTGELFF
NA	NA	TRBJ1-6	TRBV7-2	TGTGCCAGCAGCCCCTCACGGGTCACCAATTCACCCCTCCACTTT	CASSPSRVTNSPLHF
NA	TRBD1	TRBJ1-1	TRBV27	TGTGCCAGCAGTTTCAACCCCCCGGGGACAGGGGTCGCTGAAGCTTTCTTT	CASSFNPPGTGVAEAFF